The 17 T cell receptor beta chains below were found in one sample sequenced in a study of cytotoxic CD8 clonotypes in ibrutinib-treated CLL. Sequenced by immunoSEQ multiplex PCR; TCRdb stores in-frame clones only, minus some. Among about 60,000 clones listed, around 60% were seen once. Sequences were derived from PBMCs, sampled after 24 months of ibrutinib treatment. These receptors originate from a human donor with chronic lymphocytic leukemia.

This chain joins TRBV5-5 and TRBJ1-2; no firm D call. The CDR3 consists of 13 residues. The ends were cut back, 4 bases at V and 10 bases at J, with 17 bases in the middle. Germline values: CDR1 SGHKS, CDR2 YYEKEE (reference sequence). The CDR3 sequence is CASSGGGRFDYTF. The CDR3, as DNA: TGTGCCAGCAGCGGAGGAGGTCGCTTCGACTACACCTTC. Variable domain in full (rest from reference TRBV5-5 and TRBJ1-2): DAGVTQSPTHLIKTRGQQVTLRCSPISGHKSVSWYQQVLGQGPQFIFQYYEKEERGRGNFPDRFSARQFPNYSSELNVNALLLGDSALYLCASSGGGRFDYTFGSGTRLTVV.

The chain uses TRBV6-5 and TRBJ2-7; 11 nucleotides agree with TRBD2. Unmatched junction bases numbered 7, after V lost 4 bases and J lost 2 bases. The CDR3 runs to 16 residues. The germline V gene encodes CDR1 MNHEY and CDR2 SVGAGI. The CDR3 DNA is TGTGCCAGCAGTTCCCTGACTAGCGGGAAAACCTACGAGCAGTACTTC. Translated, it gives CASSSLTSGKTYEQYF.

The chain joins TRBV4-2 to TRBJ2-1; the D gene could be TRBD1 or TRBD2 (5 bases each). Deletions cut 1 base from V and 9 bases from J, with 7 bases between. CDR3 length equals 12 residues. CDR1 and CDR2 (germline): LGHNA, YNFKEQ. CDR3 sequence: CASSQARGEQFF. Written as DNA, the CDR3 is TGTGCCAGCAGCCAAGCGAGGGGTGAGCAGTTCTTC.

The rearrangement links TRBV11-2 to TRBJ2-5; 12 bases line up with TRBD2. Germline values: CDR1 SGHAT, CDR2 FQNNGV. Germline trimming cut 5 bases from V and 4 bases from J; bases unmatched to any gene: 11. The CDR3 contains 17 residues. The CDR3 loop reads CASSLGASGGAGETQYF. The CDR3 DNA sequence: TGTGCCAGCAGCCTAGGAGCTAGCGGGGGGGCGGGAGAGACCCAGTACTTC.

This clone was seen a handful of times. V gene TRBV6-6 combines with J gene TRBJ1-6, with TRBD1 matching 8 bases. The CDR3 is 14 residues long. Germline assignment: CDR1 MNHNY and CDR2 SVGAGI (reference sequence). V lost 4 bases, J lost 6 bases, and 2 bases stayed unmatched. This chain's CDR3 is CASSFDRGNSPLHF. The CDR3 coding sequence is TGTGCCAGCAGTTTTGACAGGGGTAATTCACCCCTCCACTTT.

Only a few counts were recorded for this clone. The chain has TRBV18 and TRBJ2-2; 10 nucleotides line up with TRBD1. With 1 base clipped from V and 5 bases from J, the junction kept 4 bases outside the gene matches. This CDR3 is built from 16 residues. CDR1 and CDR2 (germline): KGHSH, LQKENI. The CDR3 loop is CASSPRQGAHTGELFF. CDR3 coding DNA: TGTGCCAGCTCACCACGACAGGGGGCCCATACCGGGGAGCTGTTTTTT. The variable domain in full, completed from reference TRBV18 and TRBJ2-2, reads NAGVMQNPRHLVRRRGQEARLRCSPMKGHSHVYWYRQLPEEGLKFMVYLQKENIIDESGMPKERFSAEFPKEGPSILRIQQVVRGDSAAYFCASSPRQGAHTGELFFGEGSRLTVL.

This sequence joins TRBV28 and TRBJ1-1; TRBD1 aligns across 7 bases. The germline CDR1 and CDR2 sequences are MDHEN and SYDVKM. This CDR3 spans 15 amino acids. With V trimmed by 6 bases and J by 1 base, 8 bases remained unmatched. The CDR3 bases are TGTGCCAGCAGCGACACAGGGGTCGGGAACACTGAAGCTTTCTTT. It yields the protein CASSDTGVGNTEAFF. The whole variable domain, filled in from reference TRBV28 and TRBJ1-1, reads DVKVTQSSRYLVKRTGEKVFLECVQDMDHENMFWYRQDPGLGLRLIYFSYDVKMKEKGDIPEGYSVSREKKERFSLILESASTNQTSMYLCASSDTGVGNTEAFFGQGTRLTVV.

This chain joins TRBV2 and TRBJ1-1; 7 bases fit TRBD1. Germline loops: CDR1 SNHLY, CDR2 FYNNEI. V was pared by 8 bases and J by 0 bases, with 12 bases of the junction left unmatched. The CDR3 totals 16 residues. The CDR3 sequence is CASGEPQTGMNTEAFF. CDR3 sequence (DNA): TGTGCCAGCGGGGAACCCCAGACAGGGATGAACACTGAAGCTTTCTTT.

The rearrangement uses TRBV30 and TRBJ1-1, with 7 bases that match TRBD1. The V gene's germline CDR1 is GTSNPN and CDR2 SVGIG (reference sequence). The CDR3 extends over 11 amino acids. J lost 5 bases, V lost 3 bases, and 0 bases had no gene match. This CDR3 reads CAWRQGTEAFF. CDR3 nucleotide sequence: TGTGCCTGGAGACAGGGGACTGAAGCTTTCTTT.

This rearrangement joins TRBV2 to TRBJ2-2, with D unresolved. V was pared by 3 bases and J by 1 base, with 6 bases between. The CDR3 runs to 14 residues. Germline V gene sequence: CDR1 SNHLY, CDR2 FYNNEI. CDR3 protein: CASSESRNTGELFF. In DNA form, the CDR3 reads TGTGCCAGCAGTGAGTCTAGGAACACCGGGGAGCTGTTTTTT.

DNA of the CDR3: TGTGCCAGCAGTGCCGACAGGGTTGGCACTGAAGCTTTCTTT. Amino acid sequence: CASSADRVGTEAFF. The rearrangement links TRBV6-4 to TRBJ1-1; 7 nucleotides align to TRBD1. The CDR3 spans 14 residues. The junction had 6 bases not matched to a gene; V was cut back by 4 bases and J by 4 bases. CDR1 MRHNA and CDR2 SNTAGT come from the germline V gene.

In DNA form, the CDR3 reads TGTGCCAGCAGTACCGGGACAGGGTTAAAAGAGCAGTACTTC. It encodes CASSTGTGLKEQYF. The chain has TRBV2 and TRBJ2-7, with 9 bases that match TRBD1. This CDR3 is built from 14 residues. After removal of 5 bases from V and 7 bases from J, the junction contained 9 bases not matched to a gene. Germline V gene sequence: CDR1 SNHLY, CDR2 FYNNEI.

This clone has more than one count but fewer than ten. The V call is TRBV2, the J call TRBJ1-2, with 7 bases lining up with TRBD1. CDR1 SNHLY and CDR2 FYNNEI come from the germline V gene. The CDR3 totals 13 residues. The J segment lost 2 bases and the V segment lost 6 bases, leaving 3 bases of the junction unmatched. The CDR3 loop reads CASSTGQNYGYTF. The CDR3 coding sequence is TGTGCCAGCAGCACGGGACAGAACTATGGCTACACCTTC.

This chain joins TRBV4-1 and TRBJ2-3; unclear D gene. The CDR3 spans 12 residues. The V gene lost 0 bases and the J gene lost 3 bases, with 1 base spanning the gap. CDR1 is MGHRA, CDR2 YSYEKL, per germline. The CDR3 sequence: CASSQETDTQYF. CDR3 nucleotide sequence: TGCGCCAGCAGCCAAGAGACAGATACGCAGTATTTT.

V and J are TRBV5-1 and TRBJ1-3; D is unclear. The CDR3 loop spans 16 amino acids. Germline V gene data show CDR1 as SGHRS and CDR2 as YFSETQ. Trimming removed 0 bases from V and 0 bases from J, with 10 bases in between. CDR3 sequence reads: CASSLGGAISGNTIYF. DNA for the CDR3: TGCGCCAGCAGCTTGGGCGGTGCCATCTCTGGAAACACCATATATTTT.

This clone was observed a handful of times. A far larger clone is only one base removed, so a read error is likely. Other DNA sequences in the sample encode the same CDR3. The V and J genes are TRBV4-1 and TRBJ1-5, with D tentatively TRBD1 (6 bases). Trimming took off 1 base at V and 1 base at J, with 11 bases between the two ends. Germline lookup yields CDR1 MGHRA and CDR2 YSYEKL. This CDR3 is 16 amino acids long. The CDR3 bases are TGCGCCAGCAGCCAAGCTGGGCAGGGGAGCAATCAGCCCCAGCATTTT. The encoded protein is CASSQAGQGSNQPQHF.

This clone was seen only once. The gene calls are TRBV15 and TRBJ1-4; a possible D gene is TRBD1 (5 bases). Germline V CDR1 and CDR2: LNHNV, YYDKDF (reference sequence). The CDR3 runs to 14 residues. Between the trimmed V and J ends, which lost 0 bases and 6 bases, there was a span of 8 bases. The CDR3 sequence: CATSRDFRDEKLFF. The CDR3 DNA follows: TGTGCCACCAGCAGAGATTTCAGGGATGAAAAACTGTTTTTT.